The 32 T cell receptor beta chains listed next were all sequenced from one sample in a study of a mutant IDH1 vaccine in newly diagnosed glioma. The repertoire was sequenced with immunoSEQ multiplex PCR; TCRdb's copy has only in-frame clones and lacks some. Of about 58,000 clones detected, roughly 80% appear once; the ten largest clones hold 6% to 7.5%. The sample's time point: week 5, during vaccination. Topical imiquimod accompanied each vaccine dose, which consisted of 300 ug of mutant IDH1 20-mer peptide. No antigens are known for them. Sequencing used PBMCs, obtained from a glioma patient whose treatment included an IDH1 peptide vaccine. These receptors came from a woman in her forties or fifties with glioma.

The V gene is TRBV9, the J gene TRBJ1-2, with 9 bases lining up with TRBD1. Germline-derived CDR1 and CDR2 are SGDLS and YYNGEE. The CDR3 length is 21 residues. The V segment lost 0 bases and the J segment 4 bases; nucleotides outside the gene matches: 22. For the CDR3, the DNA is TGTGCCAGCAGCGTAGTATCATCTAAGATTCCGGGACAGGGCCGTTTCTATGGCTACACCTTC. It encodes CASSVVSSKIPGQGRFYGYTF.

J is TRBJ2-2 and V is TRBV7-9; no clear D gene. This CDR3 spans 16 amino acids. CDR1 and CDR2 (germline): SEHNR, FQNEAQ (reference sequence). Trimming took off 2 bases at V and 0 bases at J, with 10 bases between the two ends. CDR3 region: CASSLKTGPNTGELFF. In DNA, the CDR3 is TGTGCCAGCAGCTTAAAAACTGGACCGAACACCGGGGAGCTGTTTTTT.

This clone occurred a few times. The chain recombines TRBV28 with TRBJ1-3; 7 positions match TRBD1. CDR3 length equals 17 residues. V lost 6 bases to trimming and J lost 3 bases; unmatched junction nucleotides: 14. Germline-derived CDR1 and CDR2 are MDHEN and SYDVKM. CDR3 DNA sequence: TGTGCCAGCAGCCCAGGGGGGGACAGCCTGTATGGAAACACCATATATTTT. Translation gives CASSPGGDSLYGNTIYF.

The genes are TRBV28 and TRBJ1-2, with 7 bases that match TRBD1. The CDR3 spans 15 residues. The V gene end was trimmed by 3 bases and the J gene end by 4 bases; junction bases not matched to a gene: 8. Germline loops: CDR1 MDHEN, CDR2 SYDVKM. The CDR3 sequence: CASSFPAGGGYGYTF. CDR3 sequence (DNA): TGTGCCAGCAGTTTCCCGGCAGGGGGGGGCTATGGCTACACCTTC.

The table lists this clone with a count of one. V and J are TRBV7-2 and TRBJ1-2, with D unclear. Germline V gives CDR1 SGHTA, CDR2 FQGNSA. V lost 5 bases, J lost 4 bases, and 14 bases lay in between. The CDR3 is made up of 14 amino acids. The CDR3 sequence: CASSRGGGLYGYTF. CDR3 bases: TGTGCCAGCAGCCGCGGCGGAGGCCTCTATGGCTACACCTTC.

The J gene is TRBJ1-2, the V gene TRBV7-9, with D hard to call. The CDR3 runs 12 residues. Germline assignment: CDR1 SEHNR and CDR2 FQNEAQ (reference sequence). V shed 2 bases and J shed 5 bases, with 6 bases lying between them. This chain's CDR3 is CASSLSGYGYTF. In DNA form, the CDR3 reads TGTGCCAGCAGCTTAAGTGGATATGGCTACACCTTC. Full variable domain (missing parts from reference TRBV7-9 and TRBJ1-2): DTGVSQNPRHKITKRGQNVTFRCDPISEHNRLYWYRQTLGQGPEFLTYFQNEAQLEKSRLLSDRFSAERPKGSFSTLEIQRTEQGDSAMYLCASSLSGYGYTFGSGTRLTVV.

The chain is built from TRBV9 and TRBJ2-2; unclear D gene. The V gene's germline CDR1 is SGDLS and CDR2 YYNGEE. V dropped 3 bases and J dropped 6 bases, with 12 bases sitting between them. The CDR3 totals 14 residues. The CDR3 nucleotides read TGTGCCAGCAGCGCGGTCTTTAGCTCCGGGGAGCTGTTTTTT. Protein: CASSAVFSSGELFF.

The rearrangement joins TRBV4-3 to TRBJ1-6; 9 bases match TRBD1. The length of the CDR3 is 15 residues. V dropped 4 bases and J dropped 10; count of bases not matched to a gene: 8. Germline CDR1 LGHNA, CDR2 YSLEER. This chain's CDR3 is CASSRDTGGLSPLHF. The DNA of the CDR3 is TGCGCCAGCAGCCGCGATACAGGGGGCTTGTCACCCCTCCACTTT.

The V gene is TRBV9, the J gene TRBJ1-3, with D perhaps matching TRBD1 (6 bases). This CDR3 contains 16 residues. Germline V lookup: CDR1 SGDLS, CDR2 YYNGEE. Trimming shortened V by 4 bases and J by 4 bases, and 18 bases separated the two germline ends. This chain's CDR3 is CASSTSSQGSGNTIYF. Here the CDR3 DNA reads TGTGCCAGCAGCACCTCTTCCCAGGGGTCCGGAAACACCATATATTTT. Together with reference TRBV9 and TRBJ1-3, the CDR3 gives the full variable domain: DSGVTQTPKHLITATGQRVTLRCSPRSGDLSVYWYQQSLDQGLQFLIQYYNGEERAKGNILERFSAQQFPDLHSELNLSSLELGDSALYFCASSTSSQGSGNTIYFGEGSWLTVV.

This chain connects TRBV6-5 to TRBJ1-5; 10 positions match TRBD1. CDR3 size: 15 residues. V gave up 6 bases and J gave up 2 bases; unmatched junction bases: 4. Germline CDR1 MNHEY, CDR2 SVGAGI. DNA of the CDR3: TGTGCCAGCAGAGCCGGGACAGGGGGCAATCAGCCCCAGCATTTT. Amino acid sequence: CASRAGTGGNQPQHF.

This chain uses TRBV21-1 with TRBJ1-3. TRBV21-1 is given as a pseudogene. The CDR3 runs 13 residues. CDR3 DNA sequence: TGTGCCAGCCCCGGGCCTGAAAGATATCCGATATATTTT. Translating gives CASPGPERYPIYF.

This clone has just a few counts. The chain uses TRBV6-4 and TRBJ1-2, with D perhaps matching TRBD1 (6 bases). The germline gives CDR1 MRHNA, CDR2 SNTAGT. V lost 0 bases, J lost 8 bases, and 16 bases lay in between. The length of the CDR3 is 15 residues. DNA for the CDR3: TGTGCCAGCAGTGACTCCCCCGGGGGCAAAGGGGGCTACACCTTC. It specifies CASSDSPGGKGGYTF.

This chain joins TRBV13 and TRBJ2-3; D gene ambiguous. V was shortened by 3 bases and J by 6 bases, with 7 bases between the two germline ends. The CDR3 totals 12 residues. Per the germline V gene, CDR1 is PRHDT and CDR2 is FYEKMQ (reference sequence). CDR3: CASSFVKDTQYF. CDR3 coding DNA: TGTGCCAGCAGCTTCGTCAAGGATACGCAGTATTTT.

The V and J genes are TRBV5-6 and TRBJ1-2; weak D call: TRBD1 (5 bases). This CDR3 has 13 amino acids. V dropped 2 bases and J dropped 7 bases, with 12 bases sitting between them. CDR1 SGHDT and CDR2 YYEEEE come from the germline V gene. As DNA, the CDR3 is TGTGCCAGCAGCTTTTCTGGGGGGGTTGGCTACACCTTC. Translating gives CASSFSGGVGYTF.

V gene TRBV5-1 combines with J gene TRBJ2-5, with 7 bases lining up with TRBD1. Germline loops: CDR1 SGHRS, CDR2 YFSETQ. The CDR3 is 14 residues long. With V trimmed by 4 bases and J by 1 base, 4 bases remained unmatched. The CDR3 DNA sequence: TGCGCCAGCAGCAAAGGGACAGCCCAAGAGACCCAGTACTTC. Residues: CASSKGTAQETQYF. Based on the CDR3 plus reference TRBV5-1 and TRBJ2-5, the full variable domain is KAGVTQTPRYLIKTRGQQVTLSCSPISGHRSVSWYQQTPGQGLQFLFEYFSETQRNKGNFPGRFSGRQFSNSRSEMNVSTLELGDSALYLCASSKGTAQETQYFGPGTRLLVL.

The genes are TRBV7-2 and TRBJ2-7; D may be TRBD2 (6 bases). The V and J ends lost 8 bases and 6 bases respectively, with 11 bases between them. The CDR3 length is 11 residues. In germline, CDR1 is SGHTA, CDR2 FQGNSA. The CDR3, as DNA: TGTGCCAGCTCGGGGGATACCGAGCAGTACTTC. This codes for CASSGDTEQYF.

The chain is built from TRBV6-5 and TRBJ2-3; 8 nucleotides agree with TRBD2. The V gene's germline CDR1 is MNHEY and CDR2 SVGAGI. V lost 2 bases and J lost 11; bases outside the gene matches: 15. The CDR3 spans 16 residues. CDR3 DNA: TGTGCCAGCAGTTACGATTTTGGGACTAGGGGAGGGGGGCAGTATTTT. It yields the protein CASSYDFGTRGGGQYF.

The DNA for the CDR3 is TGTGCCAGCAGCGTTACGGAACATTCGGTAGCTTTCTTT. This gives the protein CASSVTEHSVAFF. The chain combines TRBV9 with TRBJ1-1; D is ambiguous. The CDR3 is 13 amino acids. Trimming took 2 bases from V and 10 from J, leaving 15 bases between them. Germline assignment: CDR1 SGDLS and CDR2 YYNGEE. The full variable domain, its missing parts supplied by reference TRBV9 and TRBJ1-1, is DSGVTQTPKHLITATGQRVTLRCSPRSGDLSVYWYQQSLDQGLQFLIQYYNGEERAKGNILERFSAQQFPDLHSELNLSSLELGDSALYFCASSVTEHSVAFFGQGTRLTVV.

The chain carries TRBV29-1 and TRBJ2-6, with D hard to call. V was shortened by 5 bases and J by 2 bases, with 13 bases between the two germline ends. The CDR3 length is 15 residues. Germline V gene sequence: CDR1 SQVTM, CDR2 ANQGSEA. CDR3 nucleotide sequence: TGCAGCGTTCAACCTCAACGGGCTGGGGCCAACGTCCTGACTTTC. Residues: CSVQPQRAGANVLTF.

The chain recombines TRBV18 with TRBJ1-1; D is possibly TRBD1 (6 bases). V lost 1 base and J 4 bases, leaving 19 bases between the germline ends. This CDR3 has 17 amino acids. Germline CDR1 is KGHSH and CDR2 is LQKENI. The CDR3 is CASSPRAGAEGPTEAFF. The CDR3 DNA follows: TGTGCCAGCTCACCACGAGCAGGGGCCGAGGGTCCCACTGAAGCTTTCTTT.

This chain links TRBV5-6 with TRBJ1-5, with TRBD1 matching 8 bases. Germline lookup yields CDR1 SGHDT and CDR2 YYEEEE. After removal of 4 bases from V and 1 base from J, the junction contained 7 bases not matched to a gene. CDR3 length equals 16 residues. The DNA of the CDR3 is TGTGCCAGCAGCCGGGGCCGGGACAGGAGCAATCAGCCCCAGCATTTT. Its protein product is CASSRGRDRSNQPQHF.

The rearrangement uses TRBV5-4 and TRBJ2-3; D not resolved. Germline-derived CDR1 and CDR2 are SGHNT and YYREEE (reference sequence). The V end lost 0 bases, the J end lost 6 bases, and 8 bases lay between the germline ends. This CDR3 is built from 13 residues. CDR3 residues: CASSLEPGDTQYF. The CDR3 bases are TGTGCCAGCAGCTTGGAACCGGGCGATACGCAGTATTTT.

This clone showed up just once. The rearrangement uses TRBV11-2 and TRBJ2-3; 8 bases align to TRBD2. Germline V CDR1 and CDR2: SGHAT, FQNNGV. This CDR3 is built from 16 residues. The V and J ends lost 6 bases and 3 bases, in that order; junction bases with no gene match: 11. The CDR3 here is CASSLRIAGPTDTQYF. DNA for the CDR3: TGTGCCAGCAGTTTAAGGATAGCGGGGCCAACAGATACGCAGTATTTT.

This chain uses TRBV4-3 with TRBJ1-3; D call uncertain. Germline V lookup: CDR1 LGHNA, CDR2 YSLEER. This CDR3 contains 16 residues. Between the trimmed V and J ends, which lost 0 bases and 0 bases, there was a span of 9 bases. CDR3 sequence: CASSQDWGDSGNTIYF. CDR3 coding DNA: TGCGCCAGCAGCCAAGATTGGGGTGACTCTGGAAACACCATATATTTT.

The V gene is TRBV5-6, the J gene TRBJ2-7; D is undetermined. CDR1 SGHDT and CDR2 YYEEEE come from the germline V gene. The length of the CDR3 is 12 residues. Trimming took 3 bases from V and 2 from J, leaving 6 bases between them. The CDR3 is CASSSRTYEQYF. CDR3 in DNA: TGTGCCAGCAGCTCCAGGACCTACGAGCAGTACTTC.

V is TRBV5-1 and J is TRBJ1-1; a possible D gene is TRBD1 (5 bases). This CDR3 is 13 amino acids long. V lost 4 bases and J 7 bases, leaving 14 bases between the germline ends. The germline gives CDR1 SGHRS, CDR2 YFSETQ. CDR3 residues: CASSLFDSVEAFF. The CDR3 DNA sequence: TGCGCCAGCAGCCTCTTCGACAGTGTTGAAGCTTTCTTT.

This chain connects TRBV7-9 to TRBJ2-1, with D possibly TRBD2 on 7 matching bases. The CDR3 contains 15 residues. Germline V gene data show CDR1 as SEHNR and CDR2 as FQNEAQ (reference sequence). V dropped 1 base and J dropped 5 bases, with 12 bases sitting between them. CDR3 DNA: TGTGCCAGCAGCTTAGGGCGGGGGCCCAACAATGAGCAGTTCTTC. It translates to CASSLGRGPNNEQFF. Drawing the rest from reference TRBV7-9 and TRBJ2-1, the complete variable domain is DTGVSQNPRHKITKRGQNVTFRCDPISEHNRLYWYRQTLGQGPEFLTYFQNEAQLEKSRLLSDRFSAERPKGSFSTLEIQRTEQGDSAMYLCASSLGRGPNNEQFFGPGTRLTVL.

The rearrangement links TRBV25-1 to TRBJ1-1; D possibly corresponds to TRBD1 (5 bases). Per germline, CDR1 MGHDK and CDR2 SYGVNS. Trimming stripped 0 bases from V and 10 bases from J, with 18 bases between. This CDR3 has 15 residues. This CDR3 is CASSEYRGDLVRAFF. The DNA for the CDR3 is TGTGCCAGCAGTGAATATCGAGGGGACTTGGTACGAGCTTTCTTT.

This rearrangement joins TRBV6-6 to TRBJ1-4, with D tentatively TRBD1 (5 bases). This CDR3 comprises 15 residues. The germline V and J ends were trimmed by 5 bases and 5 bases, with 15 bases remaining between them. Per the germline V gene, CDR1 is MNHNY and CDR2 is SVGAGI (reference sequence). This CDR3 is CASSARDPRNEKLFF. DNA for the CDR3: TGTGCCAGCAGTGCTAGGGACCCGCGGAATGAAAAACTGTTTTTT.

The rearrangement uses TRBV5-1 and TRBJ1-6; 8 nucleotides line up with TRBD1. The germline V gene encodes CDR1 SGHRS and CDR2 YFSETQ. The CDR3 has 16 amino acids. Trimming took 3 bases from V and 6 from J; bases not matched to a gene: 8. The DNA for the CDR3 is TGCGCCAGCAGCTCTGGACAGGGAGGACCTAATTCACCCCTCCACTTT. It is translated as CASSSGQGGPNSPLHF.

V is TRBV30 and J is TRBJ1-5; the match to TRBD1 covers 8 bases. The CDR3 totals 14 residues. CDR1 and CDR2 from the germline V gene are GTSNPN and SVGIG (reference sequence). Trimming took 3 bases from V and 4 from J; bases not matched to a gene: 5. Written as DNA, the CDR3 is TGTGCCTGGAGGTCCGGACAGGGAAATCAGCCCCAGCATTTT. Translated: CAWRSGQGNQPQHF.

This rearrangement joins TRBV4-3 to TRBJ2-6; no clear D gene. Germline V lookup: CDR1 LGHNA, CDR2 YSLEER. The CDR3 is 16 amino acids. The germline V and J ends were trimmed by 0 bases and 0 bases, with 6 bases remaining between them. The CDR3 spells CASSQDYNSGANVLTF. Written as DNA, the CDR3 is TGCGCCAGCAGCCAAGATTACAACTCTGGGGCCAACGTCCTGACTTTC.